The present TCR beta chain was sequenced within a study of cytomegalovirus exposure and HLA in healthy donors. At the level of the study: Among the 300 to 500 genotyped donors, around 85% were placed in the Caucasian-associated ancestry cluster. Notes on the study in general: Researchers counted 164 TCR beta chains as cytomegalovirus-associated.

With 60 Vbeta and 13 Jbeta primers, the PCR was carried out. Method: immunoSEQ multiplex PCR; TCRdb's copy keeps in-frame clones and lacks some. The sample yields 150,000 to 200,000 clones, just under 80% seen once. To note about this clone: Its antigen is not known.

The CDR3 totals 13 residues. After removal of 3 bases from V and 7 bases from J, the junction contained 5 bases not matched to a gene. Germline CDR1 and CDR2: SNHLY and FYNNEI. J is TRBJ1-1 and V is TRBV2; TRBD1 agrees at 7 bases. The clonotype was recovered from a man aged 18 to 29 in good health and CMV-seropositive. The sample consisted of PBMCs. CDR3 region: CASSEEQGREAFF. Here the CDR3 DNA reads TGTGCCAGCAGTGAGGAACAGGGGCGTGAAGCTTTCTTT.